Shown below are 13 T cell receptor beta chains from a single sample sequenced in a study of T cells after yellow fever vaccination. TCRdb re-analysed the 5' RACE reads in MiXCR, keeping a single row per CDR3 protein. In the table there are some 350,000 distinct CDR3 sequences, roughly 12% of which are singletons. The sample here was PBMCs, taken on the day of the first yellow fever vaccination. These receptors originate from a young man who received the YFV17D yellow fever vaccine.

This clonotype was picked up a small number of times. V is TRBV7-3 and J is TRBJ1-2; 10 bases agree with TRBD1. CDR3 length: 14 residues. Germline V CDR1 and CDR2: SGHTA, FQGTGA. The V segment lost 5 bases and the J segment 7 bases; nucleotides outside the gene matches: 7. CDR3 nucleotide sequence: TGTGCCAGCAGCAGAGGACAGGGGGACGGTGGCTACACCTTC. Protein product: CASSRGQGDGGYTF.

This clonotype appeared a few times. The genes are TRBV12-3 or TRBV12-4 and TRBJ1-5; D is perhaps TRBD1 (5 bases). The length of the CDR3 is 14 residues. V was shortened by 3 bases and J by 5 bases, with 11 bases between the two germline ends. The CDR3 spells CASSFSGGDQPQHF. The CDR3 DNA reads TGTGCCAGCAGTTTCTCGGGGGGAGATCAGCCCCAGCATTTT.

The chain recombines TRBV7-2 with TRBJ1-3, with D unresolved. CDR1 and CDR2 from the germline V gene are SGHTA and FQGNSA. V was shortened by 3 bases and J by 0 bases, with 6 bases between the two germline ends. The CDR3 totals 14 residues. CDR3 nucleotide sequence: TGTGCCAGCAGCTTCGGTCTCTCTGGAAACACCATATATTTT. Translation: CASSFGLSGNTIYF.

A few counts support this clonotype. This chain links TRBV7-9 with TRBJ2-7; TRBD1 matches at 8 bases. With V trimmed by 0 bases and J by 5 bases, 6 bases remained unmatched. Germline-derived CDR1 and CDR2 are SEHNR and FQNEAQ (reference sequence). The CDR3 is 15 amino acids. CDR3 DNA: TGTGCCAGCAGCTTAGCGGCAGGGGGCGGCGACGAGCAGTACGTC. This codes for CASSLAAGGGDEQYV.

This sequence joins TRBV7-2 and TRBJ2-3, with D possibly TRBD2 on 6 matching bases. The CDR3 is 16 residues long. Trimming removed 4 bases at V and 2 bases at J, with 16 bases between. Germline CDR1 is SGHTA and CDR2 is FQGNSA. The CDR3 region has the DNA TGTGCCAGCAGCTCCGGAGGGTCCCAGATCACAGATACGCAGTATTTT. Translation: CASSSGGSQITDTQYF.

This clonotype appeared a few times. This chain connects TRBV6-5 to TRBJ2-1, with TRBD1 as a possible D gene (6 bases). Looked up from germline, CDR1 is MNHEY and CDR2 is SVGAGI. The CDR3 has 15 amino acids. Trimming removed 6 bases at V and 6 bases at J, with 18 bases between. The chain's CDR3 is CASRYTTGIPNEQFF. For the CDR3, the DNA is TGTGCCAGCAGGTATACTACAGGGATCCCCAATGAGCAGTTCTTC.

This clonotype was picked up a small number of times. The chain recombines TRBV7-9 with TRBJ2-3; 9 bases fit TRBD1. Germline V CDR1 and CDR2: SEHNR, FQNEAQ (reference sequence). The CDR3 has 16 residues. After removal of 5 bases from V and 2 bases from J, the junction contained 8 bases not matched to a gene. CDR3: CASSPGTGPFTDTQYF. The CDR3 DNA sequence: TGTGCCAGCAGCCCCGGGACAGGGCCCTTCACAGATACGCAGTATTTT. Filled out from reference TRBV7-9 and TRBJ2-3, the complete variable domain reads DTGVSQNPRHKITKRGQNVTFRCDPISEHNRLYWYRQTLGQGPEFLTYFQNEAQLEKSRLLSDRFSAERPKGSFSTLEIQRTEQGDSAMYLCASSPGTGPFTDTQYFGPGTRLTVL.

This clonotype showed up just a few times. This chain joins TRBV5-1 and TRBJ1-6; 8 nucleotides align to TRBD1. The ends lost 0 bases at V and 10 bases at J; junction bases unmatched: 9. The CDR3 is 16 residues long. Germline-derived CDR1 and CDR2 are SGHRS and YFSETQ. CDR3 nucleotides: TGCGCCAGCAGCTTGGAAGCAGGGGGCGCAACCTCACCCCTCCACTTT. As protein: CASSLEAGGATSPLHF.

This clonotype was detected only a few times. This chain uses TRBV7-8 with TRBJ2-2; D gene uncertain. CDR3 length equals 14 residues. V was cut by 5 bases and J by 1 base, with 8 bases left in between. CDR1 SGHVS and CDR2 FQNEAQ come from the germline V gene. In nucleotides, the CDR3 is TGTGCCAGCAGCCCACAGCGGAACACCGGGGAGCTGTTTTTT. Translating it yields CASSPQRNTGELFF.

This clonotype was found a few times. The rearrangement joins TRBV7-2 to TRBJ2-3, with 15 bases matching TRBD2. Germline V gene data show CDR1 as SGHTA and CDR2 as FQGNSA. With V trimmed by 2 bases and J by 6 bases, 6 bases remained unmatched. There are 17 residues in the CDR3. CDR3 in amino acids: CASSLWGLAGGVDTQYF. CDR3 bases: TGTGCCAGCAGCTTATGGGGACTAGCGGGGGGCGTGGATACGCAGTATTTT.

This clonotype was picked up a small number of times. The genes are TRBV5-6 and TRBJ1-2; the match to TRBD1 covers 9 bases. J lost 7 bases, V lost 4 bases, and 8 bases had no gene match. From germline, CDR1 is SGHDT and CDR2 YYEEEE. The CDR3 covers 14 residues. CDR3 region: CASSPDRGVSGYTF. CDR3 sequence (DNA): TGTGCCAGCAGCCCGGACAGGGGAGTATCTGGCTACACCTTC.

V usage is TRBV6-1 and J usage is TRBJ1-1, with 12 bases that match TRBD1. This CDR3 is built from 17 residues. V shed 0 bases and J 2 bases; nucleotides not matched to a gene: 4. Germline loops: CDR1 MNHNS, CDR2 SASEGT. In DNA, the CDR3 is TGTGCCAGCAGTGAAGCGCTGGGACAGGGGGCCAACACTGAAGCTTTCTTT. This translates into CASSEALGQGANTEAFF.

The sample holds a few counts of this clonotype. The genes are TRBV10-2 and TRBJ2-7; no clear D gene. CDR3 length: 14 amino acids. Germline V lookup: CDR1 WSHSY, CDR2 SAAADI. V dropped 4 bases and J dropped 4 bases, with 14 bases sitting between them. This chain's CDR3 is CASSGAGPRYEQYF. CDR3 DNA: TGCGCCAGCAGTGGAGCAGGCCCAAGGTACGAGCAGTACTTC.